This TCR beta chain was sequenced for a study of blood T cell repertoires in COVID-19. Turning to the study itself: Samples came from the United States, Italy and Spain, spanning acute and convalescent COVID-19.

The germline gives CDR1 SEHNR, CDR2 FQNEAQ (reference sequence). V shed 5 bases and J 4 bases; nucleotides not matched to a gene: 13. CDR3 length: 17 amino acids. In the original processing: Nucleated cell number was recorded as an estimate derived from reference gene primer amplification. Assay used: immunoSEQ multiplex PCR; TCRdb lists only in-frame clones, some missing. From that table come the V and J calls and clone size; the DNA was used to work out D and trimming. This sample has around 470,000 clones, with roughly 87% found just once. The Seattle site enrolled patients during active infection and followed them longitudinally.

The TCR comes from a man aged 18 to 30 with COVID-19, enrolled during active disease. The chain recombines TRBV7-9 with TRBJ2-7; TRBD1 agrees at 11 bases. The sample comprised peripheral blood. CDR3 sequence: CASSPWDRGFEGYEQYF. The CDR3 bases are TGTGCCAGCAGCCCGTGGGACAGGGGGTTCGAAGGTTACGAGCAGTACTTC.